This T cell receptor (beta chain) was captured by sequencing in a study of blood T cell repertoires in COVID-19. Overall study context: Material from acute and convalescent COVID-19 was sourced from the United States, Italy and Spain.

In the authors' workflow: Reference gene primers were amplified, and this amplification served to estimate nucleated cell counts. Measured with immunoSEQ multiplex PCR; TCRdb has only the in-frame clones, and not every one. V, J and clone size are those of that table, while D and trimming were read from the DNA. This sample has 75,000 to 100,000 clones, with roughly four fifths found just once. Germline-derived CDR1 and CDR2 are LGHNA and YNFKEQ. V was trimmed by 1 base and J by 15 bases, leaving 7 bases between them. The CDR3 extends over 11 amino acids. Sequencing input: peripheral blood. The source is a human donor in a cohort sampled during active COVID-19. The genes are TRBV4-2 and TRBJ1-6; D remains unclear. The CDR3 DNA follows: TGTGCCAGCAGCCAAGGAGCATACCTCCACTTT. It is translated as CASSQGAYLHF.